This entry describes one T cell receptor (beta chain). Methods used by the authors: It was from reference gene primer amplification that nucleated cell counts were estimated. Sequencing was performed with immunoSEQ multiplex PCR; in TCRdb, only in-frame clones are kept and a portion is missing. D and trimming were read from the DNA, whereas the V and J calls and clone size are those reported in that table. The repertoire holds under 40,000 clones, with around 91% as singletons. These data belong to a study of blood T cell repertoires in COVID-19. The wider study: Sites in the United States, Italy and Spain provided acute and convalescent COVID-19 samples. PBMCs, B-cell-depleted T cells, or T cells were the source of the cDNA or gDNA that made up the material.

Germline CDR1 SGHAT, CDR2 FQNNGV. The ends were cut back, 1 base at V and 10 bases at J, with 20 bases in the middle. CDR3 length: 16 residues. What was sequenced was peripheral blood. This clonotype originated in a man in his fifties or sixties with active COVID-19. The genes are TRBV11-2 and TRBJ1-3, with D hard to call. As DNA, the CDR3 is TGTGCCAGCAGCTTAGGCTACAGAAAATCGCCCGCAACCATATATTTT. Protein product: CASSLGYRKSPATIYF. The variable domain in full, with the rest retrieved from reference TRBV11-2 and TRBJ1-3, is EAGVAQSPRYKIIEKRQSVAFWCNPISGHATLYWYQQILGQGPKLLIQFQNNGVVDDSQLPKDRFSAERLKGVDSTLKIQPAKLEDSAVYLCASSLGYRKSPATIYFGEGSWLTVV.